This TCR beta chain was obtained from a study of blood T cell repertoires in COVID-19. About the research overall: The United States, Italy and Spain were the sources of the acute and convalescent COVID-19 samples. The analysed material was cDNA or gDNA that came from T cells, B-cell-depleted T cells, or PBMCs.

Germline CDR1 and CDR2: SEHNR and FQNEAQ (reference sequence). Deletions cut 1 base from V and 5 bases from J, with 11 bases between. The CDR3 spans 14 residues. Authors' methods: Amplification of reference gene primers was used by the study to estimate nucleated cell counts. Here immunoSEQ multiplex PCR was the method, and the copy in TCRdb shows in-frame clones only, minus some. V, J and clone size are those of that table, while D and trimming were read from the DNA. The sample includes a few hundred thousand clones, approximately 83% seen only once; the top ten take approximately 2.9%. V is TRBV7-9 and J is TRBJ2-5, with TRBD1 as a possible D gene (5 bases). The sample consisted of peripheral blood. This TCR came from a young woman who had recovered from COVID-19. CDR3 nucleotide sequence: TGTGCCAGCAGCTTAGGTGCAGGGCGGGAGACCCAGTACTTC. As protein: CASSLGAGRETQYF.